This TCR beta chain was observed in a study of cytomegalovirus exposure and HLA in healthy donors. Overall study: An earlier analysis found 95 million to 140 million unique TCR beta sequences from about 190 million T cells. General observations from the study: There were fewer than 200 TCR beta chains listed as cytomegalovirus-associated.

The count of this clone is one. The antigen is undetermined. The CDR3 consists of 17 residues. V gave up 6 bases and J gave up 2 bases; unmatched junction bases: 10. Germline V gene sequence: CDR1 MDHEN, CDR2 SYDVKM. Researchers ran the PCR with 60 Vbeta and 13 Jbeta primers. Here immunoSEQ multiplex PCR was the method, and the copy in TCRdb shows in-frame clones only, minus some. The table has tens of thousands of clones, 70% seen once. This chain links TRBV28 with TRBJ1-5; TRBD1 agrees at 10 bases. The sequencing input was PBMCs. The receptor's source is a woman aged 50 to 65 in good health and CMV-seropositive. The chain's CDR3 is CASSPSGTGDGNQPQHF. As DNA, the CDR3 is TGTGCCAGCAGCCCTTCCGGGACAGGGGACGGCAATCAGCCCCAGCATTTT.